This T cell receptor (beta chain) originates from a study of T cells in Graves' hyperthyroidism and ophthalmopathy. About the study: Before treatment of any kind, peripheral blood was taken at initial diagnosis. Points from the study as a whole: Ophthalmopathy was separated from stable hyperthyroidism by a 13 V-J model. Most clonotypes expanded in the thyroid (above 0.001) were also present in blood.

Authors of the study amplified TCR beta CDR3 regions from RNA transcripts. Initially, a first-round RT-PCR of the TCR CDR3 employed the HTBI primer set. TCRdb independently ran MiXCR on the multiplex PCR reads; one entry per CDR3 protein. This sample has around 350,000 distinct CDR3 sequences, with 15% to 20% found just once. The V gene end was trimmed by 7 bases and the J gene end by 4 bases; junction bases not matched to a gene: 10. The CDR3 is 15 residues long. The germline gives CDR1 KGHDR, CDR2 SFDVKD. Concerning this clonotype: The antigen is undetermined.

The V call is TRBV24-1, the J call TRBJ1-2; 8 bases are a match to TRBD1. The sequencing sample was made of blood. The clonotype originates from a young woman with Graves' hyperthyroidism. CDR3 amino acids: CATSGDRGAGYGYTF. The DNA of the CDR3 is TGTGCCACCAGCGGCGACAGGGGCGCGGGCTATGGCTACACCTTC.